These T cell receptor beta chains were read from a single sample in a study of identical twins. TCRdb reprocessed the 5' RACE reads via MiXCR and lists one record per CDR3 protein. The sample lists around 340,000 distinct CDR3 sequences, approximately 13% occurring once. These data also formed part of another study, on yellow fever vaccine responses in identical twins.

Sample: CD8+ T cells sorted from blood. The receptors were sampled from a woman under 30 in good health. Each CDR3 is given with its conserved first and last residue. The D gene is left open where the match is weak. A clone size is listed for some rows: how often the clone was seen (once, few, many), or a class if it is expanded.

clone_size d_call j_call v_call cdr3_nt cdr3_aa
NA NA TRBJ2-4 TRBV4-1 TGCGCCAGCAGCCCGACGGACGTCGCGGGAAACATTCAGTACTTC CASSPTDVAGNIQYF
NA NA TRBJ2-1 TRBV14 TGTGCCAGCAGCCAAGAAAGTGGGGGCCCTAACAATGAGCAGTTCTTC CASSQESGGPNNEQFF
few NA TRBJ2-1 TRBV12-3/TRBV12-4 TGTGCCAGCAGCACCAGCGGGTATCCCTACAATGAGCAGTTCTTC CASSTSGYPYNEQFF
NA NA TRBJ2-6 TRBV7-4 TGTGCCAGCAGCTTACGGCGGCCAGGCCCACGGAGAGGGGCCAACGTCCTGACTTTC CASSLRRPGPRRGANVLTF
NA TRBD1 TRBJ2-7 TRBV2 TGTGCCAGCAGTGAGGTCCGGGCAGGGGGAAGCTACGAGCAGTACTTC CASSEVRAGGSYEQYF
NA TRBD2 TRBJ2-1 TRBV27 TGTGCCAGCAGTTTTTGGGGGGGAGAGCAGTTCTTC CASSFWGGEQFF
few TRBD1 TRBJ2-5 TRBV28 TGTGCCAGCAGCCTACTGCTAGGGGGCCGGGAGACCCAGTACTTC CASSLLLGGRETQYF
NA TRBD1 TRBJ2-1 TRBV27 TGTGCCAGCAGTTTATACAGCATCCGGGACAGGCCCTACAATGAGCAGTTCTTC CASSLYSIRDRPYNEQFF
NA NA TRBJ2-1 TRBV5-1 TGCGCCAGCAGCTTGTTAGGGTTGGATGAGCAGTTCTTC CASSLLGLDEQFF
few NA TRBJ2-1 TRBV19 TGTGCCAGTAGTATTCAGGGGAGCTCCTACAATGAGCAGTTCTTC CASSIQGSSYNEQFF
many NA TRBJ2-7 TRBV4-2 TGTGCCAGCAGCCAAGAACCCCCGGGACTGGGTATTTACGAGCAGTACTTC CASSQEPPGLGIYEQYF
NA NA TRBJ1-1 TRBV25-1 TGTGCCACGCAAAGAGGGGGTAACACTGAAGCTTTCTTT CATQRGGNTEAFF
NA TRBD1 TRBJ2-1 TRBV13 TGTGCCAGCAGCCACCCGGACAGGAACAATGAGCAGTTCTTC CASSHPDRNNEQFF
NA NA TRBJ2-6 TRBV10-3 TGTGCCATCGGAGAAGACACCGGGGCCAACGTCCTGACTTTC CAIGEDTGANVLTF
NA TRBD2 TRBJ2-1 TRBV14 TGTGCCAGCAGCCAAGATATTTCGGCTAGCGGGAGGTCCTACAATGAGCAGTTCTTC CASSQDISASGRSYNEQFF
NA NA TRBJ1-1 TRBV2 TGTGCCAGCAGGCCGGACACCGCGGGGACTGAAGCTTTCTTT CASRPDTAGTEAFF
NA NA TRBJ2-4 TRBV4-1 TGCGCCAGCAGCCAACATTTCTGGCCAGGACCTCTAGCCAAAAACATTCAGTACTTC CASSQHFWPGPLAKNIQYF
few TRBD2 TRBJ2-7 TRBV7-2 TGTGCCAGCAGCTTTGATAGCGGGAGCCCTTACGAGCAGTACTTC CASSFDSGSPYEQYF
many NA TRBJ2-1 TRBV11-2 TGTGCCAGCAGCTTAGCCCCAGGAGGCGATGAGCAGTTCTTC CASSLAPGGDEQFF
many NA TRBJ1-5 TRBV12-3/TRBV12-4 TGTGCCAGCAGTTCACTGGGAGATCAGCCCCAGCATTTT CASSSLGDQPQHF
few NA TRBJ2-7 TRBV15 TGTGCCACCAGCACGCCTCAGAGTAGGAACGACTACGAGCAGTACTTC CATSTPQSRNDYEQYF
few NA TRBJ2-5 TRBV7-9 TGTGCCAGCAGCTATCCAGGGGAAGGGTACCAAGAGACCCAGTACTTC CASSYPGEGYQETQYF
few TRBD2 TRBJ2-3 TRBV3-1 TGTGCCAGCAGCCCACGGACTAGCGGGATTCCCTACACAGATACGCAGTATTTT CASSPRTSGIPYTDTQYF
NA TRBD2 TRBJ2-1 TRBV9 TGTGCCAGCAGCGTAGACGGACTAGAGGAAAATGAGCAGTTCTTC CASSVDGLEENEQFF
many NA TRBJ2-5 TRBV2 TGTGCCAGCCAGGGGCCTTTAAGAGAGACCCAGTACTTC CASQGPLRETQYF
few NA TRBJ2-7 TRBV9 TGTGCCAGCAGCGCTTCAAGGACAGACGGTGTCTACGAGCAGTACTTC CASSASRTDGVYEQYF
NA NA TRBJ2-1 TRBV7-8 TGTGCCAGCAGCTCCACGAGGGGGAATGAGCAGTTCTTC CASSSTRGNEQFF
many NA TRBJ2-7 TRBV7-8 TGTGCCAGCAGCTTAGCTTCCGGGGCCCAAGAGGACGAGCAGTACTTC CASSLASGAQEDEQYF
few NA TRBJ2-7 TRBV25-1 TGTGCCAGCAGTGTTTTCCTCCACGAGCAGTACTTC CASSVFLHEQYF
many TRBD1 TRBJ1-1 TRBV20-1 TGCAGTGCTAGAGGCAGGGGGGAGACTGAAGCTTTCTTT CSARGRGETEAFF
many TRBD1 TRBJ1-5 TRBV24-1 TGTGCCACAAGACAGGGTAATCAGCCCCAGCATTTT CATRQGNQPQHF
few NA TRBJ2-2 TRBV12-3/TRBV12-4 TGTGCCAGCAGTTTCCGGGACACCATGGCGGGCACCGGGGAGCTGTTTTTT CASSFRDTMAGTGELFF
many NA TRBJ2-5 TRBV14 TGTGCCAGATTGTCGGAGGGGAAGATCTACCAAGAGACCCAGTACTTC CARLSEGKIYQETQYF
NA TRBD1 TRBJ1-3 TRBV12-3/TRBV12-4 TGTGCCAGCAGTGACAGGGAGAGCTCTGGAAACACCATATATTTT CASSDRESSGNTIYF
few NA TRBJ2-1 TRBV11-2 TGTGCCAGCAGCTTAACTACTTACAATGAGCAGTTCTTC CASSLTTYNEQFF
NA NA TRBJ1-2 TRBV15 TGTGCCACCAGCAGAGACCAGGGCAGGGGAAGGAACTATGGCTACACCTTC CATSRDQGRGRNYGYTF
many TRBD1 TRBJ2-5 TRBV5-1 TGCGCCAGCAGCTTCCGGGACAGGGTCCAAGAGACCCAGTACTTC CASSFRDRVQETQYF
many TRBD2 TRBJ2-1 TRBV3-1 TGTGCCAGCAGCCAAGATATTCTAGCGGGGACTAATGAGCAGTTCTTC CASSQDILAGTNEQFF
NA NA TRBJ2-3 TRBV5-6 TGTGCCAGCAGCTGGGGACTCGGATCAGATACGCAGTATTTT CASSWGLGSDTQYF
NA TRBD1 TRBJ2-7 TRBV6-5 TGTGCCAGCAGTTATCGGACAGGGGGAGAGCAGTACTTC CASSYRTGGEQYF
NA NA TRBJ1-1 TRBV4-2 TGTGCCACCCGTGAGGGAGCGAACACTGAAGCTTTCTTT CATREGANTEAFF
NA TRBD2 TRBJ2-3 TRBV7-6 TGTGCCAGCAGCTTAGAGCGGGGGGCCGAGGGAGATACGCAGTATTTT CASSLERGAEGDTQYF
few NA TRBJ2-3 TRBV6-4 TGTGCCAGCAGTGACTGGGGAAGTGGCACAGATACGCAGTATTTT CASSDWGSGTDTQYF
NA NA TRBJ2-7 TRBV7-7 TGTGCCAGCAAGGACGGGAGCGGCAAGCAGTACTTC CASKDGSGKQYF
NA NA TRBJ1-5 TRBV12-3/TRBV12-4 TGTGCCAGCAGTATCGAACCCGGGACTAGGTTTTTT CASSIEPGTRFF
few TRBD1 TRBJ1-2 TRBV29-1 TGCAGCGCCCCAATCCCGGGACAGCTGAAAGCTAACTATGGCTACACCTTC CSAPIPGQLKANYGYTF
many NA TRBJ2-1 TRBV12-3/TRBV12-4 TGTGCCAGCAGTATAACCGGGACGGTCTACAATGAGCAGTTCTTC CASSITGTVYNEQFF
few TRBD2 TRBJ2-1 TRBV5-1 TGCGCCAGCAGCCCACTAGCGGGAGTTCCCTCCAATGAGCAGTTCTTC CASSPLAGVPSNEQFF
few TRBD1 TRBJ2-5 TRBV27 TGTGCCAGCAGTTCCTACAGGGGGGCGGCAGAGACCCAGTACTTC CASSSYRGAAETQYF
NA NA TRBJ2-3 TRBV2 TGTGCCAGCAGTGGGACAGCGGGCACAGATACGCAGTATTTT CASSGTAGTDTQYF
NA NA TRBJ2-1 TRBV7-6 TGTGCCAGCAGCTCGCAAGCGGGTCCATACTACAATGAGCAGTTCTTC CASSSQAGPYYNEQFF
NA NA TRBJ1-6 TRBV10-3 TGTGCCATCAGTGAAAATGGGCCTTCACCCCTCCACTTT CAISENGPSPLHF
NA TRBD2 TRBJ2-1 TRBV7-8 TGTGCCAGCAGCATTAGGGCGGGAGCTTACAATGAGCAGTTCTTC CASSIRAGAYNEQFF
NA NA TRBJ1-2 TRBV12-3/TRBV12-4 TGTGCCAGCAGTTTAGATTCGAGCGGGGCCTATGGCTACACCTTC CASSLDSSGAYGYTF
few TRBD2 TRBJ2-3 TRBV6-1 TGTGCCAGCAGAATAGCGGGGGGGTACGCAGATACGCAGTATTTT CASRIAGGYADTQYF
few NA TRBJ2-1 TRBV19 TGTGCCAGTTCTCCCGTCGTGGAGCAGTTCTTC CASSPVVEQFF
NA TRBD1 TRBJ1-3 TRBV9 TGTGCCAGCACACAGGGGACATCCTCTGGAAACACCATATATTTT CASTQGTSSGNTIYF
NA TRBD1 TRBJ1-1 TRBV7-9 TGTGCCAGCAGCGGGGGGACAGATGAAGCTTTCTTT CASSGGTDEAFF
NA NA TRBJ2-1 TRBV27 TGTGCCAGCAGTTTTTCTAGGGGGGGGGGCCAAATCGAGCAGTTCTTC CASSFSRGGGQIEQFF